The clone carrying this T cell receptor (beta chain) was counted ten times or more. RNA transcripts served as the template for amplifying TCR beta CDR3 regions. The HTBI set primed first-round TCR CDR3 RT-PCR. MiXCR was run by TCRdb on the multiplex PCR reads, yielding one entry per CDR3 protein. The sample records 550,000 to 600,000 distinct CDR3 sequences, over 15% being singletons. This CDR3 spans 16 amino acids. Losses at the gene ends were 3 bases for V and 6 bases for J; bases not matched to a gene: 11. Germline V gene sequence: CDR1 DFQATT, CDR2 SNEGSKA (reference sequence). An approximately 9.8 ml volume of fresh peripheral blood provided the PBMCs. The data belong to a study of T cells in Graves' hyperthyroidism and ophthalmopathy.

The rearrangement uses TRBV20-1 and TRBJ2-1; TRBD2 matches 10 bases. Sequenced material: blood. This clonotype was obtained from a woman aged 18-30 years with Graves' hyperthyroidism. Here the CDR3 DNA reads TGCAGTGCTAGGGGGGTTCAGCGGGGGGGCCTCAATGAGCAGTTCTTC. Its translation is CSARGVQRGGLNEQFF.